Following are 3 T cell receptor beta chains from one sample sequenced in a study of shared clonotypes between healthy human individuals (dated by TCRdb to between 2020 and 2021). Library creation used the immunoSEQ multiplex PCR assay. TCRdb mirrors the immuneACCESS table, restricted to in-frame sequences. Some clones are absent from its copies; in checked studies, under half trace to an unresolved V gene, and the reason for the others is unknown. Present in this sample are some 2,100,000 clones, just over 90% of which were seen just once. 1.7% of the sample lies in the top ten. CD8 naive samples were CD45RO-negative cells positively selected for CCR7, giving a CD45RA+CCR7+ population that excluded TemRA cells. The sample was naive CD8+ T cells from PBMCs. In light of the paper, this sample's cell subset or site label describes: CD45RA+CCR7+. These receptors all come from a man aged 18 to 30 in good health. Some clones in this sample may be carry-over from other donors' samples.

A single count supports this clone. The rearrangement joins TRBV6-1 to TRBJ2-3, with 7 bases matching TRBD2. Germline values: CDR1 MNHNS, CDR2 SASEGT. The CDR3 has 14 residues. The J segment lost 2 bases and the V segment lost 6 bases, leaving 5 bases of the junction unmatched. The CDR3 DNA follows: TGTGCCAGCAGAACGGGGACTAACACAGATACGCAGTATTTT. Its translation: CASRTGTNTDTQYF.

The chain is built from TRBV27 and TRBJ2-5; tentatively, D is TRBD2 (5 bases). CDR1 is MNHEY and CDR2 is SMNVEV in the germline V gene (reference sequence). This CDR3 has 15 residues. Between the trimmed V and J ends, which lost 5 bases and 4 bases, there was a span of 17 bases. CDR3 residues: CASSPLLGAAETQYF. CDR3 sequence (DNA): TGTGCCAGCAGTCCCCTACTAGGAGCTGCAGAGACCCAGTACTTC.

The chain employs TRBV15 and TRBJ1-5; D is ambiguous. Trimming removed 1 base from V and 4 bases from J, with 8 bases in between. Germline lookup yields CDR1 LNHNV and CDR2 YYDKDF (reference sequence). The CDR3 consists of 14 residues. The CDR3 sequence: CATSRGTENQPQHF. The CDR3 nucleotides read TGTGCCACCAGCAGAGGGACGGAAAATCAGCCCCAGCATTTT.